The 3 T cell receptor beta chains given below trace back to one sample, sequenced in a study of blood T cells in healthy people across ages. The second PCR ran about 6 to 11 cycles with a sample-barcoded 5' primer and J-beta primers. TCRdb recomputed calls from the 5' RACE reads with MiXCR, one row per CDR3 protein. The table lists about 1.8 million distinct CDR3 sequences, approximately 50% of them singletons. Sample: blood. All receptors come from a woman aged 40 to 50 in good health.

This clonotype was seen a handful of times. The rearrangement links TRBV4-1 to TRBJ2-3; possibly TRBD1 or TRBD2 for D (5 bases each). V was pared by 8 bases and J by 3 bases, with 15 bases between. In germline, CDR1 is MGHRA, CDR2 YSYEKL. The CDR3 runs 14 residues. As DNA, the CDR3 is TGCGCCAGCGGCTCGGGGCCGGGGACAGATACGCAGTATTTT. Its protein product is CASGSGPGTDTQYF.

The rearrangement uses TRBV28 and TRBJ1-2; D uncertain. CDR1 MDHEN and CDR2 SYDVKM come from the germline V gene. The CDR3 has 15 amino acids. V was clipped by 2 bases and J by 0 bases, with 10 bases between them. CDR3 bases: TGTGCCAGCAGTTTAGTATCTCTAGCTAACTATGGCTACACCTTC. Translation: CASSLVSLANYGYTF.

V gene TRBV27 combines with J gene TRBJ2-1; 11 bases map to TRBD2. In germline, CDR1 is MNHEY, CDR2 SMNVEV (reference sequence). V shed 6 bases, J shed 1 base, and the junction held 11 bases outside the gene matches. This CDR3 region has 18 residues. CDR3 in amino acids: CASRIIRGTSGSYNEQFF. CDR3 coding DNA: TGTGCCAGCAGGATAATTCGCGGGACTAGCGGTTCCTACAATGAGCAGTTCTTC.